This entry lists 16 T cell receptor beta chains sequenced from one sample in a study of identical twins. TCRdb recomputed calls from the 5' RACE reads with MiXCR, one row per CDR3 protein. The sample lists around 250,000 distinct CDR3 sequences, 9.5% to 15% occurring once. The same sample was also used in a study of yellow fever vaccine responses in identical twins.

Sequenced input: memory (CD45RO+) T cells sorted from blood. The receptors come from a young woman in good health.

This clonotype was found many times. The J gene is TRBJ2-2, the V gene TRBV4-1; 8 bases map to TRBD2. This CDR3 contains 17 residues. The V gene end was trimmed by 3 bases and the J gene end by 5 bases; junction bases not matched to a gene: 11. CDR1 is MGHRA and CDR2 is YSYEKL in the germline V gene. The CDR3 nucleotides read TGCGCCAGCAGCCACGTCTCCGTAGGCGGGAGGACCGGGGAGCTGTTTTTT. It translates to CASSHVSVGGRTGELFF.

This clonotype was counted at least ten times. The J gene is TRBJ2-5, the V gene TRBV7-8, with TRBD2 identical over 7 bases. J gave up 2 bases and V 5 bases, and 5 bases lay outside the gene matches. Per the germline V gene, CDR1 is SGHVS and CDR2 is FQNEAQ. CDR3 length: 14 amino acids. CDR3 DNA sequence: TGTGCCAGCAGCGCGACGGGACTACAAGAGACCCAGTACTTC. Protein product: CASSATGLQETQYF.

The CDR3 sequence: CASSPKGISYNEQFF. In nucleotides, the CDR3 is TGCGCCAGCAGCCCTAAAGGGATTTCCTACAATGAGCAGTTCTTC. The chain combines TRBV4-3 with TRBJ2-1; D ambiguous. The CDR3 extends over 15 amino acids. V lost 4 bases and J 1 base, leaving 11 bases between the germline ends. CDR1 and CDR2 (germline): LGHNA, YSLEER.

This sequence joins TRBV15 and TRBJ2-3, with D perhaps TRBD1 (5 bases). The CDR3 loop spans 15 amino acids. Germline V gene sequence: CDR1 LNHNV, CDR2 YYDKDF (reference sequence). Trimming took off 4 bases at V and 4 bases at J, with 15 bases between the two ends. The CDR3 loop is CATSNLQGSADTQYF. For the CDR3, the DNA is TGTGCCACCAGCAATCTCCAGGGCTCCGCAGATACGCAGTATTTT. Filled out from reference TRBV15 and TRBJ2-3, the complete variable domain reads DAMVIQNPRYQVTQFGKPVTLSCSQTLNHNVMYWYQQKSSQAPKLLFHYYDKDFNNEADTPDNFQSRRPNTSFCFLDIRSPGLGDTAMYLCATSNLQGSADTQYFGPGTRLTVL.

A word on this clonotype: The junction differs from germline at one of its ends, possibly a read error. The rearrangement uses TRBV20-1 and TRBJ2-3; 9 bases are a match to TRBD2. There are 16 residues in the CDR3. CDR1 is DFQATT, CDR2 SNEGSKA, per germline (reference sequence). CDR3 DNA sequence: TGCTGTGCTATATTCCCGCTAGCGGGGCGCACAGATACGCAGTATTTT. The encoded protein is CCAIFPLAGRTDTQYF.

This chain connects TRBV15 to TRBJ2-7; perhaps D is TRBD1 or TRBD2 (7 bases each). The CDR3 has 14 amino acids. Germline CDR1 reads LNHNV; CDR2 reads YYDKDF (reference sequence). Trimming removed 4 bases from V and 6 bases from J, with 16 bases in between. CDR3 loop: CATSKKGGGIEQYF. The CDR3 DNA follows: TGTGCCACCAGCAAAAAGGGAGGGGGCATCGAGCAGTACTTC.

The chain couples TRBV5-6 to TRBJ1-1; D unresolved. The CDR3 totals 14 residues. Looked up from germline, CDR1 is SGHDT and CDR2 is YYEEEE. Trimming took 0 bases from V and 3 from J, leaving 9 bases between them. Here the CDR3 reads CASSLVVEDTEAFF. CDR3 nucleotide sequence: TGTGCCAGCAGCTTGGTGGTTGAGGACACTGAAGCTTTCTTT.

This clonotype came up many times. The rearrangement joins TRBV7-6 to TRBJ2-2; 10 positions match TRBD2. The length of the CDR3 is 16 residues. CDR1 is SGHVS, CDR2 FNYEAQ, per germline. Losses at the gene ends were 6 bases for V and 6 bases for J; bases not matched to a gene: 10. CDR3 nucleotides: TGTGCCAGCAGGCAGCAACTAGCGGGGACGGCCGGGGAGCTGTTTTTT. Protein: CASRQQLAGTAGELFF.

The rearrangement joins TRBV11-2 to TRBJ2-6, with 7 bases identical to TRBD2. This CDR3 region has 17 residues. Germline lookup yields CDR1 SGHAT and CDR2 FQNNGV. The J segment lost 4 bases and the V segment lost 2 bases, leaving 8 bases of the junction unmatched. DNA of the CDR3: TGTGCCAGCAGCTTACCACCAGGGAGGGCCGGGGCCAACGTCCTGACTTTC. Translating gives CASSLPPGRAGANVLTF.

The chain recombines TRBV20-1 with TRBJ2-7; D tentatively fits TRBD1 or TRBD2 (5 bases each). Germline lookup yields CDR1 DFQATT and CDR2 SNEGSKA (reference sequence). V was shortened by 0 bases and J by 3 bases, with 9 bases between the two germline ends. There are 13 residues in the CDR3. The CDR3 reads CSAREGTLYEQYF. The CDR3 coding sequence is TGCAGTGCTAGAGAGGGGACCCTCTACGAGCAGTACTTC.

This clonotype has a handful of counts. The chain employs TRBV4-3 and TRBJ2-1; TRBD2 aligns across 13 bases. From germline, CDR1 is LGHNA and CDR2 YSLEER. V lost 4 bases to trimming and J lost 4 bases; unmatched junction nucleotides: 4. The CDR3 loop spans 16 amino acids. The CDR3 coding sequence is TGCGCCAGCAGCCCCGGGACTAGCGGGATATACAATGAGCAGTTCTTC. It encodes CASSPGTSGIYNEQFF.

There are many counts of this clonotype. This sequence joins TRBV6-2 or TRBV6-3 and TRBJ1-5; TRBD1 matches at 8 bases. V dropped 9 bases and J dropped 0; count of bases not matched to a gene: 4. Germline-derived CDR1 and CDR2 are MNHEY and SVGEGT. The CDR3 covers 14 residues. CDR3 in amino acids: CASTDRDSNQPQHF. The CDR3, as DNA: TGTGCCAGTACGGACAGGGATAGCAATCAGCCCCAGCATTTT.

The chain recombines TRBV7-2 with TRBJ2-5, with D possibly being TRBD2 (6 bases). This CDR3 has 13 residues. CDR1 and CDR2 from the germline V gene are SGHTA and FQGNSA. Trimming shortened V by 5 bases and J by 5 bases, and 12 bases separated the two germline ends. The CDR3 here is CASSKLAAETQYF. The CDR3 DNA sequence: TGTGCCAGCAGCAAACTAGCAGCGGAGACCCAGTACTTC.

This clonotype was counted a few times. For the CDR3, the DNA is TGCAGTGCTAGCCCTCCTAGTAACATGAACACTGAAGCTTTCTTT. Its protein product is CSASPPSNMNTEAFF. This chain joins TRBV20-1 and TRBJ1-1; D not certain. V was clipped by 3 bases and J by 0 bases, with 14 bases between them. This CDR3 has 15 amino acids. CDR1 and CDR2 (germline): DFQATT, SNEGSKA (reference sequence).

This sequence joins TRBV4-3 and TRBJ2-1; possibly TRBD2 for D (5 bases). Per germline, CDR1 LGHNA and CDR2 YSLEER. The CDR3 is 13 residues long. V shed 4 bases and J shed 9 bases, with 13 bases lying between them. The CDR3 region is CASSLWRQTEQFF. The CDR3, as DNA: TGCGCCAGCAGCCTCTGGAGGCAAACTGAGCAGTTCTTC.

This clonotype was found many times. The V gene is TRBV6-4, the J gene TRBJ2-3; 15 bases line up with TRBD2. CDR3 length: 15 residues. Germline CDR1 and CDR2: MRHNA and SNTAGT. Trimming cost V 6 bases and J 5 bases; bases outside gene matches: 3. CDR3 nucleotide sequence: TGTGCCAGCAGAGGACTAGCGGGAGGGCAAGATACGCAGTATTTT. Amino acids: CASRGLAGGQDTQYF.